This T cell receptor beta chain originates from a study of CD8 T cells in Susac syndrome (dated by TCRdb to between 2017 and 2020). Background for the entire study: Of the Susac syndrome patients who were sequenced, roughly 8 were in clinical remission while five or six had clinically active disease. At blood withdrawal, Susac syndrome patients were therapy-naive, treated with corticosteroids (with IVIg additionally given to some), or treated with IVIg alone. Repertoire sequencing was used to test whether CD8+ T cell activation and differentiation in Susac syndrome was antigen driven.

Results the study describes overall, beyond this receptor: In patients with Susac syndrome, the CD4+ T cell repertoire showed no detectable clonal expansion. The number of individuals in the TCR sequencing and HLA analysis was acknowledged as relatively small.

A remark on this clonotype: Its target antigen remains unknown. The input lacks base qualities; no much larger clone sits a single base away.

Peripheral blood CD8+ and CD4+ T cells from healthy donors, Susac syndrome patients and multiple sclerosis patients were profiled by high-throughput TCR beta sequencing. Susac syndrome patients met recently defined diagnostic criteria for definite or probable disease. Bulk CD8+ and CD4+ T cells were purified by magnetic negative isolation, while CD8+ TEMRA cells were enriched using FACS. Blood was collected in EDTA tubes and processed within 24 hours, with PBMCs isolated through density gradient centrifugation. PBMCs intended for TCR sequencing were frozen in liquid nitrogen and were later thawed in a 37 degrees C water bath. A purity of at least 90% was achieved for sorted or isolated CD4+, CD8+ and CD8+ TEMRA cells. RNA was extracted using the RNeasy kit, and roughly 0.5 to 1 microgram was reverse transcribed with random hexamers. The immunoSEQ multiplex PCR assay, which covers 54 Vbeta and 13 Jbeta segments, was used to amplify TCR beta CDR3 regions. PCR amplification bias was corrected using a synthetic template baseline for primer optimization and computational correction. The original methods were these. Reads were assigned to V, D and J genes according to IMGT and analyzed in immunoSEQ Analyzer, with only productive sequences retained. Clonality was computed as one minus Shannon entropy normalized by log2 of the number of productive unique sequences. For each patient and control, public and private clones were evaluated within the 100 most prevalent clones. Clones were defined as Susac-specific when absent from the healthy and MS cohorts, from roughly 1,100 published viral clones and from other ImmuneACCESS disease sequences. The public reads were quality trimmed at Q25 with fastp and then assembled into clones with MiXCR by TCRdb, keeping productive beta chains. Entries that share a CDR3 protein sequence are merged under the most common genes and DNA. What appears here as the V and J calls and clone size reflects TCRdb's work, not the paper's. Within this sample are some 210,000 distinct CDR3 sequences, with about 94% of them counted one time only. About 0.14% of the sample is taken by the ten largest.

V is reduced by 3 bases and J by 11 bases, leaving a spacing of 23 bases between them. CDR1 and CDR2, per the germline V gene, are MDHEN and SYDVKM. The cysteine opens and the phenylalanine closes a CDR3 of 16 amino acids. Left in the record is the CDR3 DNA by itself, 48 bases read in frame from the first base. The rearranged chain carries TRBV28 and TRBJ1-5; 5 matching bases give a weak D call of TRBD1. The receptor's source is a human donor with Susac syndrome. Material: CD4+ T cells from PBMCs. Here is the DNA: TGTGCCAGCAGTTTTAGCAGGGCCTCTTCTTGGGGATCCCAGCATTTT. Its protein product is CASSFSRASSWGSQHF.